The sequence of this T cell receptor (beta chain) was determined in a study of T cells in Graves' hyperthyroidism and ophthalmopathy. Across the whole study: Peripheral blood was acquired at first diagnosis, ahead of any therapy whatsoever.

TCR beta CDR3 sequences were amplified from RNA transcripts. The primer set for the first-round RT-PCR of the TCR CDR3 was HTBI. A single record per CDR3 protein comes from TCRdb applying MiXCR to the multiplex PCR reads. The sample records over 400,000 distinct CDR3 sequences, under 15% being singletons. Comments on this clonotype: No antigen is known for it.

Regarding the study as a whole: Most clonotypes expanded in thyroid above 0.001 were likewise present in blood. Ophthalmopathy was model-predicted a median roughly 6.3 months pre-onset.

Together with thyroid ultrasound, orbital computed tomography, serum thyroxine and TRAb, clinical symptoms were used for diagnoses. The material sequenced was blood. This clonotype originated in a man aged 18-30 years with Graves' ophthalmopathy.

The CDR3 DNA follows: TGTGCCAGTAGTATATTGGAGGCGAACACCGGGGAGCTGTTTTTT. It yields the protein CASSILEANTGELFF. The rearrangement uses TRBV19 and TRBJ2-2; tentatively, D is TRBD2 (5 bases). The CDR3 extends over 15 amino acids. The V and J ends lost 2 bases and 0 bases respectively, with 7 bases between them. Germline V gives CDR1 LNHDA, CDR2 SQIVND (reference sequence).